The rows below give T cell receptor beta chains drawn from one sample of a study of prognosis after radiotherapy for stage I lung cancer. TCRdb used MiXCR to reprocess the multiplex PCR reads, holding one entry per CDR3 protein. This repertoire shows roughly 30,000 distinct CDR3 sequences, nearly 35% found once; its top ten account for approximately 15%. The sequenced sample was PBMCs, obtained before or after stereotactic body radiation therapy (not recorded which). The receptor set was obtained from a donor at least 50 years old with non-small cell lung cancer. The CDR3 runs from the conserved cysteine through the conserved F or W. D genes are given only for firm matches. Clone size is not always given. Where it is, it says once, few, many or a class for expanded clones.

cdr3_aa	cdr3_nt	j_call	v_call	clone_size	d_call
CASSPLAGDYNEQFF	TGTGCCAGCTCCCCTCTAGCGGGAGACTACAATGAGCAGTTCTTC	TRBJ2-1	TRBV7-3	NA	TRBD2
CASSQAGDGNTIYF	TGTGCCAGCAGCCAAGCGGGGGACGGAAACACCATATATTTT	TRBJ1-3	TRBV3-1	many	NA
CASSSRSGKETQYF	TGTGCCAGCAGCTCCCGCAGCGGGAAAGAGACCCAGTACTTC	TRBJ2-5	TRBV7-2	many	TRBD2
CASSITGQGYEQYF	TGTGCCAGTAGTATTACGGGACAGGGTTACGAGCAGTACTTC	TRBJ2-7	TRBV19	NA	TRBD1
CATSRGQNSPLHF	TGTGCCACCAGCAGAGGACAGAATTCACCCCTCCACTTT	TRBJ1-6	TRBV15	NA	NA
CSAPRQGSYGDEQFF	TGCAGTGCTCCGCGACAGGGGAGCTATGGGGATGAGCAGTTCTTC	TRBJ2-1	TRBV20-1	NA	TRBD1
CASSLGDIQVPYEQYF	TGTGCCAGCAGTTTAGGGGACATCCAGGTCCCCTACGAGCAGTACTTC	TRBJ2-7	TRBV28	many	NA
CASRLGEFDTQYF	TGCGCCAGCAGGCTGGGGGAGTTTGATACGCAGTATTTT	TRBJ2-3	TRBV5-1	many	NA
CSARDVQGIADTQYF	TGCAGTGCTAGGGACGTACAGGGAATCGCAGATACGCAGTATTTT	TRBJ2-3	TRBV20-1	few	NA
CASSQDSSGYTDTQYF	TGTGCCAGCAGCCAAGATTCTAGCGGGTACACAGATACGCAGTATTTT	TRBJ2-3	TRBV3-1	many	TRBD2
CASSFNQYYGYTF	TGTGCCAGCAGTTTTAACCAGTACTATGGCTACACCTTC	TRBJ1-2	TRBV28	NA	NA
CASSHHPGQGAVEQYF	TGTGCCAGCAGCCATCACCCGGGACAGGGGGCCGTCGAGCAGTACTTC	TRBJ2-7	TRBV5-8	many	TRBD1
CASSLGQWVNSPLHF	TGTGCCAGCAGTCTGGGACAGTGGGTTAATTCACCCCTCCACTTT	TRBJ1-6	TRBV6-1	NA	TRBD1
CASSERSVVANYGYTF	TGTGCCAGCAGTGAAAGGTCGGTAGTAGCAAACTATGGCTACACCTTC	TRBJ1-2	TRBV2	many	NA
CASSLVKGDLNEKLFF	TGTGCTAGCAGCTTAGTAAAGGGGGATCTTAATGAAAAACTGTTTTTT	TRBJ1-4	TRBV7-7	many	NA
CAISQQIRSGNTIYF	TGTGCCATCAGTCAACAGATTCGATCTGGAAACACCATATATTTT	TRBJ1-3	TRBV10-3	many	NA
CASSQIPLDPETQYF	TGTGCCAGCAGCCAAATTCCCTTGGATCCGGAGACCCAGTACTTC	TRBJ2-5	TRBV3-1	NA	NA
CATSEGHPEETQYF	TGTGCCACCAGTGAGGGACACCCTGAAGAGACCCAGTACTTC	TRBJ2-5	TRBV24-1	many	NA
CASSYVSGEQFF	TGTGCCAGCAGTTACGTCTCGGGGGAGCAGTTCTTC	TRBJ2-1	TRBV6-5	medium-sized	NA
CSVGDRAGDMNTEAFF	TGCAGCGTTGGAGATCGGGCAGGGGATATGAACACTGAAGCTTTCTTT	TRBJ1-1	TRBV29-1	NA	NA
CASSFDPQGRLFF	TGCGCCAGCAGCTTCGACCCACAGGGGAGACTGTTTTTT	TRBJ1-4	TRBV5-1	NA	TRBD1
CASSLVQGNYGYTF	TGTGCCAGCAGCTTAGTGCAGGGTAACTATGGCTACACCTTC	TRBJ1-2	TRBV7-6	many	NA
CASSLVGQAVLYGYTF	TGTGCCAGCAGCTTAGTAGGACAGGCCGTTCTCTATGGCTACACCTTC	TRBJ1-2	TRBV11-2	many	TRBD1
CASSEMSSYEQYF	TGTGCCAGCAGTGAAATGAGCTCCTACGAGCAGTACTTC	TRBJ2-7	TRBV6-1	medium-sized	NA
CASSYGGAYEQYF	TGCGCCAGCAGCTATGGAGGGGCCTACGAGCAGTACTTC	TRBJ2-7	TRBV5-1	many	NA
CAWSVQAEKLFF	TGTGCCTGGAGTGTACAAGCGGAAAAACTGTTTTTT	TRBJ1-4	TRBV30	many	NA
CAIRTSGSSKEQYF	TGTGCCATCAGGACTAGCGGGAGTTCTAAAGAGCAGTACTTC	TRBJ2-7	TRBV10-3	many	TRBD2
CASSSKLAGGSGELFF	TGTGCCAGCAGCTCGAAACTAGCTGGAGGATCCGGGGAGCTGTTTTTT	TRBJ2-2	TRBV7-2	once	NA
CASSLDASGVVNEQFF	TGCGCCAGCAGCTTGGACGCTAGCGGTGTCGTTAATGAGCAGTTCTTC	TRBJ2-1	TRBV5-1	many	TRBD2
CASRAGSGELFF	TGTGCCAGCAGAGCAGGGTCCGGGGAGCTGTTTTTT	TRBJ2-2	TRBV7-9	many	NA
CSAGGGAGELFF	TGCAGCGCCGGCGGGGGAGCCGGGGAGCTGTTTTTT	TRBJ2-2	TRBV29-1	many	TRBD2
CASRKDSSVGYTF	TGTGCCAGCAGGAAGGACAGCTCGGTCGGCTACACCTTC	TRBJ1-2	TRBV6-2/TRBV6-3	many	NA
CSVEPQGAANTEAFF	TGCAGCGTTGAACCCCAGGGGGCCGCGAACACTGAAGCTTTCTTT	TRBJ1-1	TRBV29-1	many	TRBD1
CASSSGQGRSPLHF	TGTGCCAGCAGCTCCGGACAGGGGAGGTCACCCCTCCACTTT	TRBJ1-6	TRBV28	medium-sized	TRBD1
CASSLPGTSYEQYF	TGTGCCAGCAGCTTACCAGGAACATCCTACGAGCAGTACTTC	TRBJ2-7	TRBV11-3	many	NA
CSAPIGASGGEQYF	TGCAGTGCTCCCATTGGGGCTAGCGGGGGGGAACAGTACTTC	TRBJ2-7	TRBV20-1	many	TRBD2
CASLGIQFTDTQYF	TGTGCCAGCCTGGGGATCCAGTTCACAGATACGCAGTATTTT	TRBJ2-3	TRBV28	many	NA
CATSDLRGTDTQYF	TGTGCCACCAGTGACCTACGCGGCACAGATACGCAGTATTTT	TRBJ2-3	TRBV24-1	many	NA
CASAQETQYF	TGTGCCAGCGCCCAAGAGACCCAGTACTTC	TRBJ2-5	TRBV18	many	NA
CASSESPYRVPYNEQFF	TGCGCCAGCAGTGAGTCGCCCTACAGGGTGCCCTACAATGAGCAGTTCTTC	TRBJ2-1	TRBV10-2	NA	NA
CASSSNEGGGGYTF	TGTGCCAGCAGTTCCAATGAAGGGGGCGGTGGCTACACCTTC	TRBJ1-2	TRBV6-5	NA	TRBD1
CASSLIGQGRYGYTF	TGTGCCAGCAGCTTGATCGGACAGGGGAGGTATGGCTACACCTTC	TRBJ1-2	TRBV5-6	NA	TRBD1
CASSLGGDRGLLGELFF	TGTGCCAGCAGCTTAGGGGGCGACAGGGGCCTCCTCGGGGAGCTGTTTTTT	TRBJ2-2	TRBV7-2	many	TRBD1
CASSFGGNTGELFF	TGTGCCAGCAGTTTCGGGGGAAACACCGGGGAGCTGTTTTTT	TRBJ2-2	TRBV12-3/TRBV12-4	few	NA
CASRIRDNPSYGYTF	TGTGCCAGCAGGATACGGGACAACCCTTCCTATGGCTACACCTTC	TRBJ1-2	TRBV28	NA	NA
CASSHPTGFNQPQHF	TGCGCCAGCAGCCACCCGACAGGTTTCAATCAGCCCCAGCATTTT	TRBJ1-5	TRBV4-1	many	NA